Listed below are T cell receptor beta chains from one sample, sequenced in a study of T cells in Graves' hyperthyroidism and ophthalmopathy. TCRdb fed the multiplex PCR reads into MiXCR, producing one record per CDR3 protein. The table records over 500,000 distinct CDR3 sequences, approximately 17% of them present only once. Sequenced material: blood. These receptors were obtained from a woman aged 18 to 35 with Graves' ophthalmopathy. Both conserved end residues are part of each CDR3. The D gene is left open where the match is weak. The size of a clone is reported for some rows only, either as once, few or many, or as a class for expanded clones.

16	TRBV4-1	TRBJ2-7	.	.	CASSHESSGWASEQYF	TGCGCCAGCAGCCACGAGAGTAGCGGTTGGGCCTCCGAGCAGTACTTC
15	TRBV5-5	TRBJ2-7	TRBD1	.	CASSLGQGSVDEQYF	TGTGCCAGCAGCTTGGGACAGGGGAGCGTCGACGAGCAGTACTTC
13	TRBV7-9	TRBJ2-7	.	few	CASSLGSLDEQYF	TGTGCCAGCAGCCTAGGGTCGTTGGACGAGCAGTACTTC
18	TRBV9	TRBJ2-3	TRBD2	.	CASSVAEGGLVSADTQYF	TGTGCCAGCAGCGTAGCAGAGGGGGGACTAGTCTCCGCAGATACGCAGTATTTT
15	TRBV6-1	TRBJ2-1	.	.	CASRAGTDLRGEQFF	TGTGCCAGCAGGGCCGGGACAGACCTCCGGGGGGAGCAGTTCTTC
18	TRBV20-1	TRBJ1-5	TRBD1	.	CSATPRDRGRSSNQPQHF	TGCAGTGCTACCCCTCGGGACAGGGGGCGGAGTAGCAATCAGCCCCAGCATTTT
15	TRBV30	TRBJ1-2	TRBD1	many	CAWSPGTGGNYGYTF	TGTGCCTGGAGCCCCGGGACAGGGGGTAACTATGGCTACACCTTC
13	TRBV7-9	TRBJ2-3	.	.	CASSLDGTDTQYF	TGTGCCAGCAGCTTAGATGGCACAGATACGCAGTATTTT
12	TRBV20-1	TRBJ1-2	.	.	CSATNRDYGYTF	TGCAGTGCTACTAACAGAGACTATGGCTACACCTTC
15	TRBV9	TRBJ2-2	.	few	CASSVWSGNTGELFF	TGTGCCAGCAGCGTATGGAGCGGGAACACCGGGGAGCTGTTTTTT
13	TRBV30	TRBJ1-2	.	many	CAWQFRGLDGYTF	TGTGCCTGGCAGTTCAGGGGTTTGGACGGCTACACCTTC
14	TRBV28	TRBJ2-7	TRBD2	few	CASSWAGGSYEQYF	TGTGCCAGCAGTTGGGCGGGGGGTTCGTACGAGCAGTACTTC
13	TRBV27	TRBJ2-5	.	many	CASSLTGLETQYF	TGTGCCAGCAGTTTAACAGGGTTAGAGACCCAGTACTTC
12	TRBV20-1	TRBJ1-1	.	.	CSARDRATRAFF	TGCAGTGCTAGAGACAGGGCTACGAGGGCTTTCTTT
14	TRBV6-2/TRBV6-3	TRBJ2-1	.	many	CASSYGDSLNEQFF	TGTGCCAGCAGTTACGGGGACTCTCTCAATGAGCAGTTCTTC
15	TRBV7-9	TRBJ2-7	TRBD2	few	CASSPPPGGSYEQYF	TGTGCCAGCAGCCCCCCCCCGGGGGGATCATACGAGCAGTACTTC
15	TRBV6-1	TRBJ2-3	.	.	CASSPYLPVADTQYF	TGTGCCAGCAGTCCGTACTTACCGGTTGCAGATACGCAGTATTTT
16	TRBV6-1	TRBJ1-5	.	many	CASGRGGSNSNQPQHF	TGTGCCAGCGGCAGGGGTGGGAGCAATAGCAATCAGCCCCAGCATTTT
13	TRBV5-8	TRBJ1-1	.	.	CAARVLGHTEAFF	TGTGCCGCCAGGGTATTGGGGCACACTGAAGCTTTCTTT
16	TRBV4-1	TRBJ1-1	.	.	CASSREHGRENTEAFF	TGCGCCAGCAGCAGGGAGCATGGACGGGAGAACACTGAAGCTTTCTTT
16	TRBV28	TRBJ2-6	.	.	CASGTGEITGANVLTF	TGTGCCAGCGGTACGGGAGAAATAACTGGGGCCAACGTCCTGACTTTC
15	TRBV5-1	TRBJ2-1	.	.	CASSSTSPSHNEQFF	TGCGCCAGCAGCTCCACTAGTCCCTCCCACAATGAGCAGTTCTTC
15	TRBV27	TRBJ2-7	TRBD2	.	CASSSPGTSIHEQYF	TGTGCCAGCAGTTCCCCCGGGACTAGTATCCACGAGCAGTACTTC
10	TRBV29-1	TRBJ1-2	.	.	CSVAVGGYTF	TGCAGCGTTGCAGTGGGAGGCTACACCTTC
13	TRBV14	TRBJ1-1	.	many	CASSQVGAGEAFF	TGTGCCAGCAGCCAAGTGGGAGCAGGTGAAGCTTTCTTT
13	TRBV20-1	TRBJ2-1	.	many	CSASGGVNNEQFF	TGCAGTGCCAGCGGTGGGGTGAACAATGAGCAGTTCTTC
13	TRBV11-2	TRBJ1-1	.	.	CASSFSAAGEAFF	TGTGCCAGCAGCTTTAGCGCAGCCGGAGAAGCTTTCTTT
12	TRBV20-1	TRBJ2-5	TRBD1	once	CSATGGQETQYF	TGCAGTGCCACAGGGGGCCAAGAGACCCAGTACTTC
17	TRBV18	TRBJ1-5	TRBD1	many	CASSPRDRGRSYQPQHF	TGTGCCAGCTCACCAAGGGACAGGGGTAGGAGTTATCAGCCCCAGCATTTT
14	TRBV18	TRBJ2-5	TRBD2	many	CASSPPGLQETQYF	TGTGCCAGCTCACCACCGGGACTACAAGAGACCCAGTACTTC
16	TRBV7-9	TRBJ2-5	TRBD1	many	CASGPRDRELGETQYF	TGTGCCAGCGGGCCCCGGGACAGGGAGTTGGGGGAGACCCAGTACTTC
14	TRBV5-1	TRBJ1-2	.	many	CASSWDGANYGYTF	TGCGCCAGCAGCTGGGACGGAGCTAACTATGGCTACACCTTC
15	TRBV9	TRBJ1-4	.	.	CASSTTFRPEEKLFF	TGTGCCAGCAGCACCACTTTCCGGCCCGAGGAAAAACTGTTTTTT
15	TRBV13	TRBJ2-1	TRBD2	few	CASSPLAGEYNEQFF	TGTGCCAGCAGCCCCCTAGCGGGGGAATACAATGAGCAGTTCTTC
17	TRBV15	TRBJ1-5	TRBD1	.	CATRYGTGLLSNQPQHF	TGTGCCACCAGATACGGGACAGGGCTTCTTAGCAATCAGCCCCAGCATTTT
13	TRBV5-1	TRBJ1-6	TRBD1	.	CASSLDRGSPPHF	TGCGCCAGCAGCTTGGACAGGGGATCACCCCCCCACTTT
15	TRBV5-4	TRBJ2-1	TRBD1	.	CASSSGQPLYNEQFF	TGTGCCAGCAGCTCGGGACAGCCTTTATACAATGAGCAGTTCTTC
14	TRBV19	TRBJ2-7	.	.	CASSLGRGFYEQYF	TGTGCCAGTAGTCTTGGCAGGGGTTTCTACGAGCAGTACTTC
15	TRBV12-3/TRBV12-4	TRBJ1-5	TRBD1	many	CASIGQVNSNQPQHF	TGTGCCAGCATCGGACAGGTGAATAGCAATCAGCCCCAGCATTTT
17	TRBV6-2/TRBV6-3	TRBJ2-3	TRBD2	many	CASSSMTSGTITDTQYF	TGTGCCAGCAGCTCCATGACTAGCGGGACAATCACAGATACGCAGTATTTT
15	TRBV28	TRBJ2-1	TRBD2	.	CAIFPGLAGVDEQFF	TGTGCCATATTCCCGGGACTAGCGGGAGTAGATGAGCAGTTCTTC
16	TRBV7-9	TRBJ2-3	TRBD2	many	CASSLALAGSTDTQYF	TGTGCCAGCAGCTTAGCACTAGCGGGGAGCACAGATACGCAGTATTTT
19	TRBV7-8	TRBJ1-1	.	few	CASSLGDPPWGNMNTEAFF	TGTGCCAGCAGCTTAGGAGACCCACCCTGGGGGAATATGAACACTGAAGCTTTCTTT
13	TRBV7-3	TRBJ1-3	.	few	CASSLSEGNTIYF	TGTGCCAGCAGCTTATCTGAGGGAAACACCATATATTTT
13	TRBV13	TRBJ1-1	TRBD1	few	CASSVGTGQGAFF	TGTGCCAGCAGCGTTGGGACAGGGCAAGGAGCTTTCTTT
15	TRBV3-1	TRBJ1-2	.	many	CASSQVQYGYYGYTF	TGTGCCAGCAGCCAAGTTCAATACGGGTACTATGGCTACACCTTC
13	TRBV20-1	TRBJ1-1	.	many	CSAIGGEVGEAFF	TGCAGTGCCATTGGTGGAGAGGTGGGTGAAGCTTTCTTT
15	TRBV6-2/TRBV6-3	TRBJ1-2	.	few	CASSRPGQLNYGYTF	TGTGCCAGCAGCCGCCCAGGGCAGTTAAACTATGGCTACACCTTC
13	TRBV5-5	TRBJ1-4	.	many	CASSLGVSEKLFF	TGTGCCAGCAGTTTGGGGGTTAGTGAAAAACTGTTTTTT
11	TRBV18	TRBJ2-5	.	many	CASSVRETQYF	TGTGCCAGCTCAGTCCGTGAGACCCAGTACTTC
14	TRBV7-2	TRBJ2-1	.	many	CASSLVVDGNEQFF	TGTGCCAGCAGCTTAGTAGTTGACGGCAATGAGCAGTTCTTC
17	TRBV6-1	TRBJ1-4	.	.	CASSETGSSATNEKLFF	TGTGCCAGCAGTGAAACAGGGTCGTCCGCAACTAATGAAAAACTGTTTTTT
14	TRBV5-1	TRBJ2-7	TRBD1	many	CASSFPDREWEQYF	TGCGCCAGCAGCTTCCCGGACAGGGAGTGGGAGCAGTACTTC
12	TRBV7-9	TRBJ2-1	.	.	CASSSGVREQFF	TGTGCCAGCAGCTCTGGTGTTCGTGAGCAGTTCTTC
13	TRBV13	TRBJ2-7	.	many	CASSPGTSGEQYF	TGTGCCAGCAGCCCAGGAACTTCGGGCGAGCAGTACTTC